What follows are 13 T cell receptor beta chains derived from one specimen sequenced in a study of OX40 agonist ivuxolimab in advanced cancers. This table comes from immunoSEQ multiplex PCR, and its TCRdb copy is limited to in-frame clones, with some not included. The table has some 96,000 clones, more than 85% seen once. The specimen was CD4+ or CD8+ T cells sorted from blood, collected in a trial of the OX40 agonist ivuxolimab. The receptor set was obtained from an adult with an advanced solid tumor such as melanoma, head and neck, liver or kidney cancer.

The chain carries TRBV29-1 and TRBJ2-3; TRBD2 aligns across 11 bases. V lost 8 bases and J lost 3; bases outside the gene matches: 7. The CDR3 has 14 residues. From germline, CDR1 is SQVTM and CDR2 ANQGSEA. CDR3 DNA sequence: TGCAGCACCTATAGCGGGAGGGCGACAGATACGCAGTATTTT. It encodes CSTYSGRATDTQYF.

DNA of the CDR3: TGTGCCAGCAGTACCGGACGGTCGCGTGATGAGCAGTTCTTC. The encoded protein is CASSTGRSRDEQFF. The gene calls are TRBV28 and TRBJ2-1; D call uncertain. The CDR3 length is 14 residues. Germline V lookup: CDR1 MDHEN, CDR2 SYDVKM. The V gene lost 5 bases and the J gene lost 8 bases, with 16 bases spanning the gap.

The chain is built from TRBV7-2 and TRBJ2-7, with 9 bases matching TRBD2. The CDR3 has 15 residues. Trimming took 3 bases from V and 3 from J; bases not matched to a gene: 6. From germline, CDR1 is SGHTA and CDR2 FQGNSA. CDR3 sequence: CASSLGSGSFYEQYF. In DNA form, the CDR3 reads TGTGCCAGCAGCTTGGGTAGCGGGAGTTTCTACGAGCAGTACTTC.

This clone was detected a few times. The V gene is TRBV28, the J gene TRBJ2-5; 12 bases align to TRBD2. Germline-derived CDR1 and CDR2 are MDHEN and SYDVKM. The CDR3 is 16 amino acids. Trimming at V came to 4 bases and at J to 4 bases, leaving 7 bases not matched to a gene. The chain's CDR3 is CASSSRLAGVRETQYF. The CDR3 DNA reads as TGTGCCAGCAGTTCCCGACTAGCGGGAGTAAGAGAGACCCAGTACTTC.

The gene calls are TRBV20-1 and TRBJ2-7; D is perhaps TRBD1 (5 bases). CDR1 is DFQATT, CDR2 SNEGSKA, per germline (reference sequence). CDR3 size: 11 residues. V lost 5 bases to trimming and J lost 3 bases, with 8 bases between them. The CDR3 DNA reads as TGCAGTGCTGCCGACAGCTACGAGCAGTACTTC. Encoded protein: CSAADSYEQYF.

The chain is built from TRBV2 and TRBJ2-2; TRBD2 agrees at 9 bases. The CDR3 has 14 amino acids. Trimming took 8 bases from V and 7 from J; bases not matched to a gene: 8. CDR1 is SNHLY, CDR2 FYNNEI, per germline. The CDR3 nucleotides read TGTGCCAGCCGTCCTAGCGGGACCGGCGGGGAGCTGTTTTTT. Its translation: CASRPSGTGGELFF.

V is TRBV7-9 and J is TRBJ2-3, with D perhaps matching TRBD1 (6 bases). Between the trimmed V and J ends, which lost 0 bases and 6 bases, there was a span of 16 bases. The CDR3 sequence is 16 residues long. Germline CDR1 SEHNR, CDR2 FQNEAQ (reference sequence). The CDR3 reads CASSLARNRDVDTQYF. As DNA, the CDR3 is TGTGCCAGCAGCTTAGCGCGGAACAGGGACGTTGATACGCAGTATTTT. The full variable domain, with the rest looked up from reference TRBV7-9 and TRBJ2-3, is DTGVSQNPRHKITKRGQNVTFRCDPISEHNRLYWYRQTLGQGPEFLTYFQNEAQLEKSRLLSDRFSAERPKGSFSTLEIQRTEQGDSAMYLCASSLARNRDVDTQYFGPGTRLTVL.

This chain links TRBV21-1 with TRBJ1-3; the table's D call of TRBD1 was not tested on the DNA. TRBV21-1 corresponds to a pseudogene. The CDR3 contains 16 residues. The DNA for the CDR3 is TGTGCCAGCAACGTCGACAGGCCGAATGGCGGAAACACCATATATTTT. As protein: CASNVDRPNGGNTIYF.

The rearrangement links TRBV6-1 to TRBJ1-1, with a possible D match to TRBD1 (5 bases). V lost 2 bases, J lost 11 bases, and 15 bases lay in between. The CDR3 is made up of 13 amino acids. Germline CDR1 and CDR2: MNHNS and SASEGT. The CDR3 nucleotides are TGTGCCAGCAGTGAACGGTGGGGCGCGACGGCTTTCTTT. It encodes CASSERWGATAFF.

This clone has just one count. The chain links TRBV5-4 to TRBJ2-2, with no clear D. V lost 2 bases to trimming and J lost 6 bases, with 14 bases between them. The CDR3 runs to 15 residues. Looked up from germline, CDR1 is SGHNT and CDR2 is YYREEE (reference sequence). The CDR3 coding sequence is TGTGCCAGCAGCTTAGGATGGCAGGCATCCGGGGAGCTGTTTTTT. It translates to CASSLGWQASGELFF.

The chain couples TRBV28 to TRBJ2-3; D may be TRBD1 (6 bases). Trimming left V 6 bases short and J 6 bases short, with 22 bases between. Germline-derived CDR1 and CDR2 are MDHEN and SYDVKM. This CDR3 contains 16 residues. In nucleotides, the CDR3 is TGTGCCAGCAGCCTCCCTTTATTAGGGGGATGGGATACGCAGTATTTT. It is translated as CASSLPLLGGWDTQYF.

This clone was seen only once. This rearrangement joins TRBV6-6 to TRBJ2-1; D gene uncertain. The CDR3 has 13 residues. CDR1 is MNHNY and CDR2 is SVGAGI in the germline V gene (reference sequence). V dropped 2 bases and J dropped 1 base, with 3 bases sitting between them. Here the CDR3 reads CASSYESYNEQFF. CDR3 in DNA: TGTGCCAGCAGTTACGAGTCCTACAATGAGCAGTTCTTC.

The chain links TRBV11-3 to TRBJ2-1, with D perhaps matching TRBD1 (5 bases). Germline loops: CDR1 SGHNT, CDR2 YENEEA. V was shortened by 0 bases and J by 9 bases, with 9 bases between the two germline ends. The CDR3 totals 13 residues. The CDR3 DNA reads TGTGCCAGCAGCTTAGATCAAGACAGTGAGCAGTTCTTC. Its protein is CASSLDQDSEQFF.